The clone carrying this T cell receptor beta chain was observed a few times. This entry comes from a study of T-cell memory formation after mild COVID-19. TCRdb re-derived calls from the 5' RACE reads in MiXCR, one entry per CDR3 protein. The sample gives roughly 560,000 distinct CDR3 sequences, about a fifth of which show up once; approximately 12% is in the top ten. The CDR3 extends over 16 amino acids. The V gene lost 5 bases and the J gene lost 0 bases, with 17 bases spanning the gap. Germline V gene sequence: CDR1 SGHRS, CDR2 YFSETQ. The sequencing input was PBMCs or a T cell subset sorted from them (not recorded which). The source is an adult woman who had mild COVID-19 (a few samples of this study predate the infection). Cell type and time point are not known. V and J are TRBV5-1 and TRBJ1-2; weak D call: TRBD1 (6 bases). Here the CDR3 DNA reads TGCGCCAGCAGGGGGACACTTGGACCTACTAACTATGGCTACACCTTC. It codes for CASRGTLGPTNYGYTF.